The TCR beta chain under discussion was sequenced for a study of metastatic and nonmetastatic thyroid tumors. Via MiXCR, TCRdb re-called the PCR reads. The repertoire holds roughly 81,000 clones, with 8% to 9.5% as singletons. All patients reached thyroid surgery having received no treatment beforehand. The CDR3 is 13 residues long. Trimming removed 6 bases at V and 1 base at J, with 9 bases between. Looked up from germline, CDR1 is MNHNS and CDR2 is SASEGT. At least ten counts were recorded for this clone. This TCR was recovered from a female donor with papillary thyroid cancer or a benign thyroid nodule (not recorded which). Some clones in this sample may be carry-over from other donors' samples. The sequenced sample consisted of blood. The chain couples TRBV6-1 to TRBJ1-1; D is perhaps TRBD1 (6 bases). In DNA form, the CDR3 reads TGTGCCAGCAGGACAGGCTGGAACACTGAAGCTTTCTTT. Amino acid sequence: CASRTGWNTEAFF.